This T cell receptor (beta chain) derives from a study of beta chain features in type 1 diabetes. As to this clone: The antigen remains unidentified.

Study results and caveats: A cDNA-based sequencing approach could over-represent cells with high TCR expression. Among patients with Type 1 diabetes, TCRB CDR3s were moderately but significantly shorter in every one of the four CD4+ subsets.

Investigators reverse transcribed all isolated RNA, so they sequenced expressed TCRB transcripts. The method was immunoSEQ multiplex PCR; TCRdb's version includes in-frame clones alone and lacks a portion of them. The sample lists some 150,000 clones; about 13% were seen once. This CDR3 has 15 residues. Germline assignment: CDR1 SEHNR and CDR2 FQNEAQ (reference sequence). The J segment lost 4 bases and the V segment lost 6 bases, leaving 10 bases of the junction unmatched. The sample consisted of central memory CD4+ T cells from blood. The sequence came from a young man with type 1 diabetes. The chain is built from TRBV7-9 and TRBJ2-7; 9 bases map to TRBD1. CDR3 in amino acids: CASRLGDRAPYEQYF. DNA for the CDR3: TGTGCCAGCAGACTGGGGGACAGGGCCCCTTACGAGCAGTACTTC.